The clone carrying this T cell receptor (beta chain) came up many times. Its antigen is not identified. In patients aged 18 to 65, hyperthyroidism was newly diagnosed, with duration under 2 months. The data derive from a study of T cells in Graves' hyperthyroidism and ophthalmopathy. Study observations and caveats: Ophthalmopathy was model-predicted a median roughly 6.3 months pre-onset.

Amplification of TCR beta CDR3 regions was performed using RNA transcripts as template. During a first-round RT-PCR of the TCR CDR3, the HTBI primer set was used. A single record per CDR3 protein comes from TCRdb applying MiXCR to the multiplex PCR reads. The table has a few hundred thousand distinct CDR3 sequences, 14% seen once. Trimming shortened V by 5 bases and J by 2 bases, and 26 bases separated the two germline ends. Germline lookup yields CDR1 SGHAT and CDR2 FQNNGV. The length of the CDR3 is 19 residues. This receptor was taken from a woman aged 18-29 years with Graves' hyperthyroidism. The gene calls are TRBV11-2 and TRBJ2-3, with D possibly matching TRBD2 (6 bases). Sequencing was performed on blood. The CDR3 here is CASSPGGGKAASDTDTQYF. The CDR3 bases are TGTGCCAGCAGCCCCGGGGGTGGAAAAGCGGCTAGCGACACAGATACGCAGTATTTT.